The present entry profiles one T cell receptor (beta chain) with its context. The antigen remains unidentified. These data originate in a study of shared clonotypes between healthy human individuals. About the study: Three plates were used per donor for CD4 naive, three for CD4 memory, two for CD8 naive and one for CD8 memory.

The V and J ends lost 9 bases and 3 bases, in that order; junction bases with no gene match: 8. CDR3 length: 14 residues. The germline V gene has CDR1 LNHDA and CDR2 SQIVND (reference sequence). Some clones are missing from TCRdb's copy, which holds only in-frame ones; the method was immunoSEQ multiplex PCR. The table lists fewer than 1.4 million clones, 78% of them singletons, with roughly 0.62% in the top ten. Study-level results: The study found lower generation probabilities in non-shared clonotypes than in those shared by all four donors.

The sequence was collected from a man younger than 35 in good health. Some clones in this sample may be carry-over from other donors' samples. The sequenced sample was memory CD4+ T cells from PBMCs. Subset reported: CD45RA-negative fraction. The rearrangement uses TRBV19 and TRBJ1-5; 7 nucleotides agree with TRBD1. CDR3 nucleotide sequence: TGTGCCAGCGCTCAGGGGGGGGACAATCAGCCCCAGCATTTT. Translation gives CASAQGGDNQPQHF.